These 13 T cell receptor beta chains came from one sample sequenced in a study of blood T cell repertoires in COVID-19. Profiled with immunoSEQ multiplex PCR; TCRdb holds only in-frame clones, not every one. The data show about 180,000 clones, approximately 86% seen once. Input material: peripheral blood. These receptors came from a man aged 50 or older with active or convalescent COVID-19.

The gene calls are TRBV30 and TRBJ2-7, with D perhaps TRBD1 (6 bases). CDR3 length: 14 amino acids. CDR1 and CDR2 from the germline V gene are GTSNPN and SVGIG (reference sequence). Trimming removed 2 bases from V and 2 bases from J, with 13 bases in between. CDR3 in DNA: TGTGCCTGGAGTTACCGGGACACTACCTACGAGCAGTACTTC. It encodes CAWSYRDTTYEQYF.

The chain combines TRBV7-9 with TRBJ1-1, with TRBD1 matching 8 bases. The CDR3 loop spans 15 amino acids. With V trimmed by 1 base and J by 2 bases, 3 bases remained unmatched. The germline V gene has CDR1 SEHNR and CDR2 FQNEAQ (reference sequence). In DNA, the CDR3 is TGTGCCAGCAGCTTAGTCGCAGGGGGCAACACTGAAGCTTTCTTT. Translating gives CASSLVAGGNTEAFF.

The chain joins TRBV24-1 to TRBJ2-2, with D possibly TRBD2 on 6 matching bases. Trimming took off 3 bases at V and 1 base at J, with 11 bases between the two ends. The CDR3 spans 16 residues. Looked up from germline, CDR1 is KGHDR and CDR2 is SFDVKD. The CDR3 loop is CATSDPRDWNTGELFF. The CDR3 DNA is TGTGCCACCAGTGATCCCCGGGACTGGAACACCGGGGAGCTGTTTTTT.

The chain carries TRBV28 and TRBJ2-7; possible D gene TRBD1, 5 bases. There are 15 residues in the CDR3. Looked up from germline, CDR1 is MDHEN and CDR2 is SYDVKM. Between the trimmed V and J ends, which lost 2 bases and 4 bases, there was a span of 15 bases. The CDR3 here is CASSLESAGLYEQYF. CDR3 bases: TGTGCCAGCAGTTTAGAGTCCGCAGGGCTTTACGAGCAGTACTTC.

This clone is a singleton in its sample. The rearrangement uses TRBV5-1 and TRBJ2-1, with TRBD1 as a possible D gene (6 bases). This CDR3 has 15 amino acids. With 4 bases removed from V and 4 bases from J, the gap between germline ends came to 15 bases. Germline assignment: CDR1 SGHRS and CDR2 YFSETQ. The DNA of the CDR3 is TGCGCCAGCAGCCCCGGGACAACGTTTTACAATGAGCAGTTCTTC. The encoded protein is CASSPGTTFYNEQFF.

The chain couples TRBV28 to TRBJ1-2; 10 bases map to TRBD1. The CDR3 contains 13 residues. Trimming removed 3 bases from V and 6 bases from J; junction bases left unmatched: 1. The germline V gene encodes CDR1 MDHEN and CDR2 SYDVKM. DNA for the CDR3: TGTGCCAGCAGTTTCGGACAGGGGGATGGCTACACCTTC. Translated, it gives CASSFGQGDGYTF.

V is TRBV10-2 and J is TRBJ1-6, with D possibly being TRBD1 (5 bases). From germline, CDR1 is WSHSY and CDR2 SAAADI. Trimming cost V 5 bases and J 2 bases, with 16 bases left between them. CDR3 length: 17 amino acids. CDR3 DNA sequence: TGCGCCAGCAGTCGGACAACAAAGTCCGCCTATAATTCACCCCTCCACTTT. Residues: CASSRTTKSAYNSPLHF.

The chain joins TRBV12-3 or TRBV12-4 to TRBJ1-2; 9 bases agree with TRBD1. This CDR3 has 12 residues. The V gene end was trimmed by 5 bases and the J gene end by 8 bases; junction bases not matched to a gene: 3. CDR3 DNA: TGTGCCAGCAGTGACAGGGGGGGAGGCTACACCTTC. This encodes CASSDRGGGYTF.

This clone has just one count. V and J are TRBV28 and TRBJ2-5; no definite D call. Germline CDR1 is MDHEN and CDR2 is SYDVKM. Trimming left V 5 bases short and J 5 bases short, with 6 bases between. CDR3 size: 11 residues. The CDR3 sequence is CASSNWETQYF. The CDR3 DNA reads as TGTGCCAGCAGTAACTGGGAGACCCAGTACTTC.

The chain carries TRBV11-2 and TRBJ2-5, with D perhaps TRBD1 (6 bases). Per germline, CDR1 SGHAT and CDR2 FQNNGV. The V end was cut by 10 bases, the J end by 3 bases, with 18 bases between. This CDR3 region has 14 residues. CDR3 DNA sequence: TGTGCCACCAAATGGGGGCCCGAGGAAGAGACCCAGTACTTC. Encoded protein: CATKWGPEEETQYF.

The rearrangement uses TRBV19 and TRBJ1-1, with D possibly matching TRBD1 (6 bases). The length of the CDR3 is 12 residues. CDR1 is LNHDA, CDR2 SQIVND, per germline (reference sequence). V dropped 3 bases and J dropped 5 bases, with 7 bases sitting between them. The CDR3 is CASSIGTTEAFF. CDR3 nucleotides: TGTGCCAGTAGTATTGGGACAACTGAAGCTTTCTTT.

This chain uses TRBV3-1 (or the pseudogene TRBV3-2) with TRBJ1-6; D is unresolved. The CDR3 has 18 residues. Trimming left V 1 base short and J 0 bases short, with 13 bases between. The germline CDR1 and CDR2 sequences are LGHDT and YNNKEL (reference sequence). The CDR3 DNA is TGTGCCAGCAGCCAAGTTGCCGGGTCTGGCTCCTATAATTCACCCCTCCACTTT. It codes for CASSQVAGSGSYNSPLHF.

This chain connects TRBV19 to TRBJ1-6, with a possible D match to TRBD1 (6 bases). This CDR3 has 17 amino acids. Germline CDR1 and CDR2: LNHDA and SQIVND (reference sequence). Trimming cost V 2 bases and J 7 bases, with 18 bases left between them. The CDR3 sequence: CASSIFSGVSENSPLHF. CDR3 in DNA: TGTGCCAGTAGTATATTTTCAGGGGTTTCCGAAAATTCACCCCTCCACTTT.